Below are 17 T cell receptor beta chains sequenced from a single sample in a study of Tregs in tolerant kidney transplant recipients. TCRdb keeps only in-frame clones here, not all; method: immunoSEQ multiplex PCR. This sample's clone table lists approximately 6,000 clones. Related graft donors supplied nonmyeloablative bone marrow transplants, and mixed chimerism was transient. Specimen: CD8+ T cells from blood (PBMCs), collected 12 months after the transplant. The receptor set was obtained from a human patient who received a combined kidney and bone marrow transplant. The T cells may come from the graft donor.

In regard to this clone: At one of its ends the junction is not consistent with the germline gene, which may arise from a read error. The read halts 3 residues ahead of the CDR3 end, with the missing end drawn from the germline J gene. V gene TRBV4-2 combines with J gene TRBJ2-5, with 7 positions matching TRBD1. Germline V lookup: CDR1 LGHNA, CDR2 YNFKEQ. This CDR3 spans 15 amino acids. The sequenced CDR3 bases are TGCGCCACCAGCAGGGGGATGGGGGACCAAGAGACC. This translates into CATSRGMGDQET. The whole CDR3 region reads CATSRGMGDQETQYF.

Worth noting for this clone: The DNA ends 3 residues before the CDR3 does, and the rest of the CDR3 is filled in from the germline J gene. V gene TRBV7-8 combines with J gene TRBJ2-1, with a possible D match to TRBD1 (5 bases). V was trimmed by 5 bases and J by 6 bases, leaving 14 bases between them. This CDR3 spans 14 amino acids. Germline V CDR1 and CDR2: SGHVS, FQNEAQ. This CDR3 is CASSPSGYLNEQFF. The covered CDR3 bases are TGTGCCAGCAGCCCCTCAGGGTACCTCAATGAG. The whole variable domain, remainder taken from reference TRBV7-8 and TRBJ2-1, is GAGVSQSPRYKVAKRGQDVALRCDPISGHVSLFWYQQALGQGPEFLTYFQNEAQLDKSGLPSDRFFAERPEGSVSTLKIQRTQQEDSAVYLCASSPSGYLNEQFFGPGTRLTVL.

Notes on this clone: The read ends 3 residues early relative to the CDR3; the germline J gene fills the gap. V gene TRBV12-3 or TRBV12-4 combines with J gene TRBJ2-7, with 11 bases that match TRBD1. The J segment lost 3 bases and the V segment lost 2 bases, leaving 3 bases of the junction unmatched. The CDR3 contains 15 residues. The CDR3 region is CASSLWGQGGYEQYF. Incomplete CDR3 DNA: TGTGCCAGCAGTTTATGGGGACAGGGGGGCTACGAG.

About this clone: The sequence runs out 3 residues before the end of the CDR3; the remainder is reconstructed from the germline J gene. The chain recombines TRBV5-1 with TRBJ1-6, with a tentative D call TRBD1 (5 bases). The CDR3 covers 14 residues. Trimming removed 0 bases at V and 7 bases at J, with 8 bases between. The germline gives CDR1 SGHRS, CDR2 YFSETQ. The CDR3 sequence is CASSLEGHNSPLHF. Partial CDR3 DNA: TGCGCCAGCAGCTTGGAAGGACACAATTCACCC.

Note on this clone: The read ends 3 residues early relative to the CDR3; the germline J gene fills the gap. This chain joins TRBV4-1 and TRBJ2-7; a possible D gene is TRBD2 (5 bases). This CDR3 region has 15 residues. Per the germline V gene, CDR1 is MGHRA and CDR2 is YSYEKL. V lost 0 bases, J lost 3 bases, and 12 bases lay in between. This CDR3 is CASSQDDGGGYEQYF. The sequenced part of the CDR3 DNA is TGCGCCAGCAGCCAAGATGACGGAGGCGGCTACGAG.

With respect to this clone: Sequencing ends 3 residues short of the CDR3 end; the germline J gene provides the rest. The chain links TRBV19 to TRBJ2-7; tentative D call: TRBD1 (6 bases). The ends were cut back, 5 bases at V and 1 base at J, with 15 bases in the middle. The CDR3 covers 15 residues. From germline, CDR1 is LNHDA and CDR2 SQIVND (reference sequence). CDR3 protein: CASSSYTGQSYEQYF. CDR3 DNA, as far as it was read: TGTGCCAGTAGTTCCTACACTGGACAGTCCTACGAG.

Turning to this clone: The read finishes 3 residues shy of the CDR3 end, and the germline J gene is used to complete it. This chain links TRBV20-1 with TRBJ1-1, with 9 bases lining up with TRBD1. This CDR3 contains 13 residues. Germline trimming cut 1 base from V and 3 bases from J; bases unmatched to any gene: 0. CDR1 and CDR2 from the germline V gene are DFQATT and SNEGSKA (reference sequence). This CDR3 is CSARGTGDTEAFF. The CDR3 DNA, read in part, is TGCAGTGCTAGAGGGACAGGGGACACTGAA.

On this clone: The read ends 3 residues early relative to the CDR3; the germline J gene fills the gap. The chain combines TRBV19 with TRBJ2-1; D not certain. Germline assignment: CDR1 LNHDA and CDR2 SQIVND (reference sequence). The length of the CDR3 is 13 residues. Trimming pared 9 bases from V and 6 bases from J, leaving 15 bases between. CDR3 DNA, as far as it was read: TGTGCCAGCAGTCCCTATTTAGTCAATGAG. Its protein product is CASSPYLVNE. The CDR3 as a whole reads CASSPYLVNEQFF.

In the case of this clone: The read falls 3 residues short of the CDR3 end, and the missing part is taken from the germline J gene. This chain joins TRBV27 and TRBJ2-7; tentatively, D is TRBD1 (6 bases). There are 14 residues in the CDR3. V lost 5 bases, J lost 0 bases, and 11 bases lay in between. CDR1 and CDR2 (germline): MNHEY, SMNVEV (reference sequence). Incomplete CDR3 DNA: TGTGCCAGCAGTGGGGGCGTCGGCTCCTACGAG. It codes for CASSGGVGSYE. The whole CDR3 protein is CASSGGVGSYEQYF.

Turning to this clone: The missing CDR3 end, 3 residues past where the read stops, is filled in from the germline J gene. The chain employs TRBV2 and TRBJ2-7; 13 bases agree with TRBD2. V shed 1 base, J shed 2 bases, and the junction held 5 bases outside the gene matches. The CDR3 runs to 17 residues. Germline CDR1 reads SNHLY; CDR2 reads FYNNEI. CDR3 DNA (partial): TGTGCCAGCAGTGAAGGGACTAGCGGGAGTTTCGCCTACGAG. Residues: CASSEGTSGSFAYE. The complete CDR3 reads CASSEGTSGSFAYEQYF.

Notes on this clone: The read terminates 3 residues before the CDR3 end, so the remaining end is supplied by the germline J gene. This chain uses TRBV20-1 with TRBJ2-7; tentatively, D is TRBD2 (6 bases). The CDR3 has 16 amino acids. Deletions cut 1 base from V and 2 bases from J, with 18 bases between. Germline V gene data show CDR1 as DFQATT and CDR2 as SNEGSKA (reference sequence). CDR3: CSARGPLGTPTYEQYF. The covered CDR3 bases are TGCAGTGCTAGAGGGCCTCTCGGGACTCCTACCTACGAG.

Details on this clone: The read finishes 3 residues shy of the CDR3 end, and the germline J gene is used to complete it. V and J are TRBV5-1 and TRBJ2-1; D might be TRBD2 (5 bases). The CDR3 has 15 amino acids. V was shortened by 1 base and J by 2 bases, with 10 bases between the two germline ends. From germline, CDR1 is SGHRS and CDR2 YFSETQ. CDR3 bases read: TGCGCCAGCAGCTTGAAGCGGCCCCCCTACAATGAG. Its translation: CASSLKRPPYNE. From start to end, the CDR3 is CASSLKRPPYNEQFF.

Concerning this clone itself: Coverage ceases 3 residues before the CDR3 finishes, and the germline J gene fills in the end. The chain links TRBV11-2 to TRBJ2-1; 11 bases map to TRBD2. The J segment lost 7 bases and the V segment lost 6 bases, leaving 8 bases of the junction unmatched. The CDR3 is 15 residues long. CDR1 and CDR2 from the germline V gene are SGHAT and FQNNGV. The CDR3 bases that were read are TGTGCCAGCAGATCCGGGACTAGCGGAAGAAATGAG. Translation gives CASRSGTSGRNE. The CDR3 as a whole reads CASRSGTSGRNEQFF.

With regard to this clone: The read ends 3 residues before the CDR3 terminus; that terminus is restored from the germline J gene. J is TRBJ2-1 and V is TRBV7-9; D unresolved. The CDR3 sequence is 13 residues long. The V gene's germline CDR1 is SEHNR and CDR2 FQNEAQ (reference sequence). The germline V and J ends were trimmed by 2 bases and 6 bases, with 8 bases remaining between them. The CDR3 sequence is CASSLPKGNEQFF. The sequenced part of the CDR3 DNA is TGTGCCAGCAGCTTACCAAAGGGCAATGAG.

CDR3 bases read: TGTGCCAGTAGTAGCCAAAGGGCTGAA. It translates to CASSSQRAE. The whole CDR3 protein is CASSSQRAEAFF. The rearrangement links TRBV19 to TRBJ1-1; the D is unclear. The read terminates 3 residues before the CDR3 end, so the remaining end is supplied by the germline J gene. The CDR3 consists of 12 residues. The V end lost 4 bases, the J end lost 6 bases, and 9 bases lay between the germline ends. The germline gives CDR1 LNHDA, CDR2 SQIVND (reference sequence). Drawing the rest from reference TRBV19 and TRBJ1-1, the complete variable domain is DGGITQSPKYLFRKEGQNVTLSCEQNLNHDAMYWYRQDPGQGLRLIYYSQIVNDFQKGDIAEGYSVSREKKESFPLTVTSAQKNPTAFYLCASSSQRAEAFFGQGTRLTVV.

With regard to this clone: The CDR3 goes on 3 residues after the read ends, and that part is filled in from the germline J gene. The chain recombines TRBV7-2 with TRBJ2-7, with D perhaps matching TRBD1 (6 bases). CDR3 length: 14 residues. The V gene's germline CDR1 is SGHTA and CDR2 FQGNSA. V gave up 7 bases and J gave up 6 bases, with 19 bases separating them. The CDR3 loop is CASTQGSLVSEQYF. The CDR3 bases that were read are TGTGCCAGCACCCAGGGGTCCCTGGTGAGCGAG.

A remark on this clone: The observed sequence ends 3 residues before the CDR3 terminus, with the missing tail filled in from the germline J gene. This chain connects TRBV20-1 to TRBJ2-1, with 7 positions matching TRBD2. Looked up from germline, CDR1 is DFQATT and CDR2 is SNEGSKA (reference sequence). The V gene end was trimmed by 4 bases and the J gene end by 8 bases; junction bases not matched to a gene: 20. This CDR3 contains 17 residues. This chain's CDR3 is CSANPPSGILTGHEQFF. The sequenced part of the CDR3 DNA is TGCAGTGCTAATCCCCCGAGCGGGATTCTAACTGGGCATGAG.